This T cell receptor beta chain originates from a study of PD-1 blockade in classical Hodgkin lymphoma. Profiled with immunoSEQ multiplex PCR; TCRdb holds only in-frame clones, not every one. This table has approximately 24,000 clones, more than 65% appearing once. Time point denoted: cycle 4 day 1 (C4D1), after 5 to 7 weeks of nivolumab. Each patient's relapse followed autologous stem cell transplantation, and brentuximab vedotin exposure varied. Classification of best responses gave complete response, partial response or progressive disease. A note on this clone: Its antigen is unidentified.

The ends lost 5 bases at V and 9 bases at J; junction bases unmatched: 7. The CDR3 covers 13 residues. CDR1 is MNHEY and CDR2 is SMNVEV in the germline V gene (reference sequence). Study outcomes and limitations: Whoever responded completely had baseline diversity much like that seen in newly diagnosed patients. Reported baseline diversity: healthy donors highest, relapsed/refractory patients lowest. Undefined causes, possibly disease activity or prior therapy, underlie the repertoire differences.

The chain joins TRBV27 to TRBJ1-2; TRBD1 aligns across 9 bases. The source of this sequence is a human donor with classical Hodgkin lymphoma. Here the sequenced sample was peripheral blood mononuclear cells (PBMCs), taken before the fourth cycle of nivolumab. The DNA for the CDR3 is TGTGCCAGCAGTGGGACAGGGTTTAGGAGCTACACCTTC. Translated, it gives CASSGTGFRSYTF.